The clone carrying this T cell receptor beta chain was recorded many times. TCRdb itself ran the 5' RACE reads through MiXCR, one entry per CDR3 protein. The sample shows about 81,000 distinct CDR3 sequences, about 8% of them seen only once. This entry belongs to a study of human T cells and chemical hapten exposure. Unfractionated whole blood was the source from which total RNA was extracted. The receptor was isolated from a male donor in good health.

CDR3 sequence: CAWSGQTGGNSPLHF. CDR3 DNA sequence: TGTGCCTGGAGTGGTCAGACAGGGGGCAACTCACCCCTCCACTTT. This chain connects TRBV30 to TRBJ1-6, with 10 bases lining up with TRBD1. The CDR3 consists of 15 residues. The germline V gene has CDR1 GTSNPN and CDR2 SVGIG (reference sequence). Trimming at V came to 1 base and at J to 10 bases, leaving 7 bases not matched to a gene.